Sequencing of this T cell receptor (beta chain) was carried out in a study of blood T cell repertoires in COVID-19. This clone was counted a single time. Germline CDR1 reads DFQATT; CDR2 reads SNEGSKA (reference sequence). V was cut by 3 bases and J by 2 bases, with 10 bases left in between. There are 14 residues in the CDR3. Per the original data handling: Researchers report that nucleated cell counts were estimated from reference gene primer amplification. Clones were read by immunoSEQ multiplex PCR, and TCRdb kept only the in-frame ones, dropping some. Clone size and the V and J calls come from that table; the DNA yielded D and trimming. Of approximately 120,000 clones listed, roughly 88% were seen once; the top ten hold about 5.4%.

The V call is TRBV20-1, the J call TRBJ2-2; the D gene is possibly TRBD1 (6 bases). The sample was peripheral blood. The TCR originated in a human donor in a cohort sampled during active COVID-19. In nucleotides, the CDR3 is TGCAGTGCTAGTCCGGGACACAACACCGGGGAGCTGTTTTTT. As protein: CSASPGHNTGELFF.